This TCR beta chain was captured in a study of blood T cell repertoires in COVID-19. Study background: PBMCs, B-cell-depleted T cells, or T cells provided the cDNA or gDNA that made up the material.

The table came from immunoSEQ multiplex PCR; TCRdb's copy has only in-frame clones and leaves some out. This repertoire shows 250,000 or so clones, approximately 90% found once; its top ten account for 2% to 3%. Researchers sorted participants into cohorts using their self-reported clinical history. Germline CDR1 reads KGHSH; CDR2 reads LQKENI. There are 15 residues in the CDR3. The V gene lost 3 bases and the J gene lost 6 bases, with 15 bases spanning the gap. The specimen sequenced was PBMCs or T cells enriched from blood (not recorded which). The TCR comes from a woman in her 30s with acute COVID-19. The rearrangement uses TRBV18 and TRBJ1-5; D unclear. The CDR3, as DNA: TGTGCCAGCTCACCGCAAAAGGGAGGCGGTCAGCCCCAGCATTTT. This translates into CASSPQKGGGQPQHF.